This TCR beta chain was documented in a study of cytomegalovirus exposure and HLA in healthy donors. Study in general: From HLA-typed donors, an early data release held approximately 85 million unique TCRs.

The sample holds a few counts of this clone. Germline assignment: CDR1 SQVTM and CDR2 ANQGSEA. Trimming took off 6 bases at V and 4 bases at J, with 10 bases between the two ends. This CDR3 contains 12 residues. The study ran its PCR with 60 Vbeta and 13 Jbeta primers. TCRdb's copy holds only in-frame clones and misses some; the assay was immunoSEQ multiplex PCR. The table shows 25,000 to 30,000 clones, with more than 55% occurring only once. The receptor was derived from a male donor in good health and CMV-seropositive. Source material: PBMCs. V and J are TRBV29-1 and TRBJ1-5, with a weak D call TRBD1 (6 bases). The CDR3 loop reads CSVGTQNQPQHF. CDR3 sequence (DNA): TGCAGCGTAGGGACACAGAATCAGCCCCAGCATTTT.